The present T cell receptor beta chain was sequenced within a study of cytomegalovirus exposure and HLA in healthy donors. Study-level results: A later analysis linked a missense variant in DCLRE1C to the trimming of TCR beta V and J genes. Later on, an analysis found that several of the most significant clusters appeared to be linked to common viral pathogens, which included parvovirus B19. A cluster of highly shared sequence variants was likely a sequencing artifact. Based on reports, TCR beta sequences accurately predicted HLA-A and HLA-B alleles for most subjects.

Details on this clone: No antigen is known for it.

Germline V gene sequence: CDR1 SEHNR, CDR2 FQNEAQ (reference sequence). The CDR3 is 11 amino acids. Trimming pared 4 bases from V and 14 bases from J, leaving 12 bases between. Primers included in the PCR were 60 Vbeta and 13 Jbeta primers. Sequenced by immunoSEQ multiplex PCR; TCRdb stores in-frame clones only, minus some. In the table there are 110,000 or so clones, more than 65% of which are singletons. The sequenced sample was PBMCs. The gene calls are TRBV7-9 and TRBJ2-1; tentatively, D is TRBD2 (5 bases). The TCR was taken from a man aged 40-49 years in good health and CMV-seropositive. The CDR3: CASSWTGREFF. CDR3 DNA: TGTGCCAGCAGCTGGACCGGGCGGGAGTTCTTC.